A single sample is the source of the 31 T cell receptor beta chains below, sequenced in a study of T-cell reconstitution after alpha-beta-depleted transplantation in children. Construction of the TCRbeta library involved unique molecular identifiers. TCRdb recomputed calls from the PCR reads with MiXCR, one row per CDR3 protein. The data show more than 450,000 distinct CDR3 sequences, with around 18% seen just once and more than 2.5% held by the top ten. This material consisted of PBMCs from the stem cell graft donor, taken from the stem cell graft. The origin of the receptors is a human donor who donated a stem cell graft to a child with acute lymphoblastic leukemia.

The rearrangement uses TRBV19 and TRBJ1-1; D perhaps matches TRBD1 (6 bases). The germline gives CDR1 LNHDA, CDR2 SQIVND (reference sequence). The CDR3 contains 18 residues. Deletions cut 2 bases from V and 0 bases from J, with 19 bases between. The CDR3 loop reads CASSIIGGLLRMNTEAFF. Written as DNA, the CDR3 is TGTGCCAGTAGTATAATTGGGGGGCTGCTCAGAATGAACACTGAAGCTTTCTTT.

The genes are TRBV27 and TRBJ2-7; D call uncertain. Germline CDR1 reads MNHEY; CDR2 reads SMNVEV (reference sequence). The CDR3 is made up of 13 amino acids. The V end was cut by 8 bases, the J end by 0 bases, with 11 bases between. CDR3 in amino acids: CASGWQSSYEQYF. As DNA, the CDR3 is TGTGCCAGCGGATGGCAGAGCTCCTACGAGCAGTACTTC.

In its sample, this clonotype was seen a few times. The chain combines TRBV19 with TRBJ1-1; D is unresolved. The germline CDR1 and CDR2 sequences are LNHDA and SQIVND (reference sequence). There are 14 residues in the CDR3. V lost 7 bases to trimming and J lost 4 bases, with 16 bases between them. As DNA, the CDR3 is TGTGCCAGTACCTTCCTCGGTAGTGGCACTGAAGCTTTCTTT. This gives the protein CASTFLGSGTEAFF. The variable domain in full, with the rest retrieved from reference TRBV19 and TRBJ1-1, is DGGITQSPKYLFRKEGQNVTLSCEQNLNHDAMYWYRQDPGQGLRLIYYSQIVNDFQKGDIAEGYSVSREKKESFPLTVTSAQKNPTAFYLCASTFLGSGTEAFFGQGTRLTVV.

This clonotype has only a few counts. V usage is TRBV12-3 or TRBV12-4 and J usage is TRBJ1-1; TRBD1 matches at 8 bases. The CDR3 has 15 residues. Losses at the gene ends were 3 bases for V and 10 bases for J; bases not matched to a gene: 13. CDR3 coding DNA: TGTGCCAGCAGTTTCCGTGGACAGGGCGTCTTGGGAGCTTTCTTT. It codes for CASSFRGQGVLGAFF.

The chain uses TRBV7-2 and TRBJ2-7; TRBD1 is a possible D gene (6 bases). CDR1 is SGHTA, CDR2 FQGNSA, per germline. The CDR3 is 15 amino acids. Trimming left V 5 bases short and J 4 bases short, with 18 bases between. The DNA of the CDR3 is TGTGCCAGCAGCGAGCCGGGTACAGGGAAGTACGAGCAGTACTTC. This encodes CASSEPGTGKYEQYF. Drawing the rest from reference TRBV7-2 and TRBJ2-7, the complete variable domain is GAGVSQSPSNKVTEKGKDVELRCDPISGHTALYWYRQSLGQGLEFLIYFQGNSAPDKSGLPSDRFSAERTGGSVSTLTIQRTQQEDSAVYLCASSEPGTGKYEQYFGPGTRLTVT.

The chain employs TRBV4-1 and TRBJ1-5, with 8 bases fitting TRBD1. Trimming cost V 2 bases and J 3 bases; bases outside gene matches: 3. CDR1 is MGHRA, CDR2 YSYEKL, per germline. The CDR3 is 15 amino acids. The CDR3 sequence: CASSQRDRINQPQHF. In DNA, the CDR3 is TGCGCCAGCAGCCAAAGGGACAGGATCAATCAGCCCCAGCATTTT.

The CDR3 is CASSLKSGTGRDYGYTF. CDR3 in DNA: TGTGCCAGTAGCCTAAAATCCGGGACAGGGAGGGACTATGGCTACACCTTC. This chain uses TRBV19 with TRBJ1-2, with 9 bases matching TRBD1. V was clipped by 6 bases and J by 3 bases; unmatched bases: 14. Per germline, CDR1 LNHDA and CDR2 SQIVND (reference sequence). The CDR3 runs 17 residues.

The rearrangement joins TRBV20-1 to TRBJ1-2; D is possibly TRBD1 (5 bases). V shed 0 bases and J shed 6 bases, with 17 bases lying between them. The CDR3 has 15 residues. In germline, CDR1 is DFQATT, CDR2 SNEGSKA (reference sequence). CDR3 nucleotide sequence: TGCAGTGCTAGAGATGGATGGGGGGGTGCGGATGGCTACACCTTC. It specifies CSARDGWGGADGYTF.

Points on this clonotype: A much larger clonotype is one base distant, so this may be a read error. V is TRBV6-5 and J is TRBJ2-3; no reliable D call. The length of the CDR3 is 13 residues. CDR1 and CDR2 (germline): MNHEY, SVGAGI. The CDR3 coding sequence is TGTGCCTGCAGTTACTCGAGCACAGATACGCAGTATTTT. This encodes CACSYSSTDTQYF.

The chain employs TRBV15 and TRBJ1-2, with D unclear. The ends were cut back, 3 bases at V and 0 bases at J, with 8 bases in the middle. Germline V CDR1 and CDR2: LNHNV, YYDKDF (reference sequence). The CDR3 covers 14 residues. This chain's CDR3 is CATSSLLTNYGYTF. As DNA, the CDR3 is TGTGCCACCAGCAGTTTACTCACTAACTATGGCTACACCTTC.

The rearrangement uses TRBV27 and TRBJ1-2; maybe TRBD1 (5 bases). Trimming cost V 8 bases and J 1 base, with 23 bases left between them. The length of the CDR3 is 17 residues. Germline lookup yields CDR1 MNHEY and CDR2 SMNVEV (reference sequence). This CDR3 reads CASRIPGPLNDNYGYTF. DNA of the CDR3: TGTGCCAGCCGAATCCCGGGACCACTCAATGATAACTATGGCTACACCTTC.

The chain links TRBV12-3 or TRBV12-4 to TRBJ2-2; D is possibly TRBD1 (6 bases). Trimming stripped 6 bases from V and 4 bases from J, with 15 bases between. The CDR3 runs to 15 residues. CDR3 amino acids: CASRGTGQSTGELFF. The CDR3 region has the DNA TGTGCCAGCAGGGGCACAGGGCAGAGCACCGGGGAGCTGTTTTTT.

This clonotype showed up just a few times. This chain links TRBV27 with TRBJ1-1; D is unclear. CDR3 length: 14 residues. The V gene's germline CDR1 is MNHEY and CDR2 SMNVEV (reference sequence). The V end was cut by 6 bases, the J end by 3 bases, with 14 bases between. The CDR3 DNA reads TGTGCCAGCAGCGCACCGGGGTTGTACACTGAAGCTTTCTTT. Amino acid sequence: CASSAPGLYTEAFF.

The CDR3 here is CASGFRLYEQYF. The CDR3 nucleotides read TGTGCCAGCGGGTTCAGGCTGTACGAGCAGTACTTC. The J gene is TRBJ2-7, the V gene TRBV12-3 or TRBV12-4; D uncertain. CDR3 length equals 12 residues. Trimming shortened V by 8 bases and J by 4 bases, and 12 bases separated the two germline ends.

The CDR3 here is CASSPTNEAFF. As DNA, the CDR3 is TGTGCCAGCTCACCCACAAATGAAGCTTTCTTT. This chain connects TRBV18 to TRBJ1-1; D unresolved. The CDR3 is 11 amino acids. Germline loops: CDR1 KGHSH, CDR2 LQKENI. V was shortened by 3 bases and J by 7 bases, with 6 bases between the two germline ends. The complete variable domain, with remaining parts taken from reference TRBV18 and TRBJ1-1, reads NAGVMQNPRHLVRRRGQEARLRCSPMKGHSHVYWYRQLPEEGLKFMVYLQKENIIDESGMPKERFSAEFPKEGPSILRIQQVVRGDSAAYFCASSPTNEAFFGQGTRLTVV.

The CDR3 nucleotides are TGCGCCAGCAGTTACCGGACAGGCGAGGTGGGCTACACCTTC. Translated, it gives CASSYRTGEVGYTF. The V and J genes are TRBV5-1 and TRBJ1-2, with 7 bases matching TRBD1. CDR1 is SGHRS, CDR2 YFSETQ, per germline. The CDR3 totals 14 residues. The V segment lost 5 bases and the J segment 8 bases; nucleotides outside the gene matches: 12.

This clonotype was found once. The rearrangement joins TRBV29-1 to TRBJ2-1; D possibly uses TRBD1 or TRBD2 (5 bases each). CDR3 length: 13 amino acids. V was trimmed by 4 bases and J by 4 bases, leaving 11 bases between them. The germline CDR1 and CDR2 sequences are SQVTM and ANQGSEA. CDR3 amino acids: CSVVGTGYNEQFF. In nucleotides, the CDR3 is TGCAGCGTTGTGGGGACGGGTTACAATGAGCAGTTCTTC.

The genes are TRBV6-5 and TRBJ2-3; tentatively, D is TRBD1 (6 bases). The CDR3 has 12 amino acids. Germline V gene sequence: CDR1 MNHEY, CDR2 SVGAGI. V lost 2 bases to trimming and J lost 9 bases, with 9 bases between them. CDR3 nucleotide sequence: TGTGCCAGCAGTTACCTCAGGGGAACGCAGTATTTT. This gives the protein CASSYLRGTQYF.

The CDR3 region is CATSDSGQDYTGELFF. The CDR3 coding sequence is TGTGCCACCAGTGATTCGGGACAGGACTACACCGGGGAGCTGTTTTTT. The rearrangement uses TRBV24-1 and TRBJ2-2; 8 nucleotides match TRBD1. The CDR3 totals 16 residues. The germline CDR1 and CDR2 sequences are KGHDR and SFDVKD. The ends lost 2 bases at V and 3 bases at J; junction bases unmatched: 4.

The chain uses TRBV5-1 and TRBJ2-1; 12 bases align to TRBD1. V was pared by 0 bases and J by 7 bases, with 5 bases of the junction left unmatched. Per the germline V gene, CDR1 is SGHRS and CDR2 is YFSETQ. CDR3 size: 16 residues. As DNA, the CDR3 is TGCGCCAGCAGCTTGGCCGGGACAGGGGGCGCAAATGAGCAGTTCTTC. Amino acids: CASSLAGTGGANEQFF.

The chain links TRBV11-2 to TRBJ2-2, with TRBD2 identical over 11 bases. Germline lookup yields CDR1 SGHAT and CDR2 FQNNGV. Trimming at V came to 4 bases and at J to 0 bases, leaving 10 bases not matched to a gene. The CDR3 runs 19 residues. The CDR3 is CASSSNRGLAVANTGELFF. In nucleotides, the CDR3 is TGTGCCAGCAGCTCAAACCGGGGACTAGCGGTAGCGAACACCGGGGAGCTGTTTTTT. Full variable domain (missing parts from reference TRBV11-2 and TRBJ2-2): EAGVAQSPRYKIIEKRQSVAFWCNPISGHATLYWYQQILGQGPKLLIQFQNNGVVDDSQLPKDRFSAERLKGVDSTLKIQPAKLEDSAVYLCASSSNRGLAVANTGELFFGEGSRLTVL.

Comment on this clonotype: The junction and the germline gene differ at one end; a read error may be behind it. The chain has TRBV2 and TRBJ2-7; D is unclear. Germline V gene sequence: CDR1 SNHLY, CDR2 FYNNEI. CDR3 length: 11 residues. The CDR3 nucleotides are TGTGCCAGCACCTGGTCCTACCAGCAGTACTTC. Residues: CASTWSYQQYF.

Many counts were recorded for this clonotype. The rearrangement links TRBV12-3 or TRBV12-4 to TRBJ2-1, with TRBD2 identical over 11 bases. Unmatched junction bases numbered 7, after V lost 6 bases and J lost 0 bases. The CDR3 sequence is 17 residues long. The CDR3 sequence: CASRPTSGRSSYNEQFF. For the CDR3, the DNA is TGTGCCAGCAGACCCACTAGCGGGAGAAGCTCCTACAATGAGCAGTTCTTC.

This clonotype was picked up a small number of times. The gene calls are TRBV9 and TRBJ2-6; the D gene is possibly TRBD1 (6 bases). V lost 4 bases and J lost 1, with 12 bases in between. This CDR3 is built from 16 residues. In germline, CDR1 is SGDLS, CDR2 YYNGEE. The CDR3 DNA reads TGTGCCAGCAGCTTACAACAGGGATCTGGGGCCAACGTCCTGACTTTC. This gives the protein CASSLQQGSGANVLTF.

V gene TRBV5-1 combines with J gene TRBJ2-5; D possibly uses TRBD1 or TRBD2 (6 bases each). Germline V lookup: CDR1 SGHRS, CDR2 YFSETQ. This CDR3 region has 15 residues. V was trimmed by 0 bases and J by 5 bases, leaving 14 bases between them. The CDR3 nucleotides read TGCGCCAGCAGCTTGGCCCCGCAGGGGAGGGAGACCCAGTACTTC. Encoded protein: CASSLAPQGRETQYF.

This clonotype was seen a few times. The rearrangement links TRBV14 to TRBJ1-1; TRBD1 is a possible D gene (5 bases). Germline CDR1 is SGHDN and CDR2 is FVKESK. This CDR3 region has 14 residues. V was pared by 0 bases and J by 4 bases, with 9 bases between. The CDR3 here is CASSQEYRGTEAFF. The CDR3 nucleotides read TGTGCCAGCAGCCAAGAGTATAGGGGCACTGAAGCTTTCTTT.

This clonotype came up a few times. This chain joins TRBV7-3 and TRBJ2-3; D is unclear. This CDR3 region has 14 residues. With 5 bases removed from V and 1 base from J, the gap between germline ends came to 10 bases. Germline CDR1 and CDR2: SGHTA and FQGTGA. The CDR3 region is CASSPLWGTDTQYF. The CDR3 DNA reads TGTGCCAGCAGCCCGCTGTGGGGCACAGATACGCAGTATTTT.

This clonotype was counted a few times. The chain links TRBV12-3 or TRBV12-4 to TRBJ1-3; TRBD1 matches 8 bases. The CDR3 has 17 amino acids. J lost 0 bases, V lost 2 bases, and 6 bases had no gene match. The CDR3 is CASSLKGQAYSGNTIYF. The CDR3 bases are TGTGCCAGCAGTTTAAAGGGACAGGCCTACTCTGGAAACACCATATATTTT.

The CDR3 coding sequence is TGTGCCAGCAGCTTAGCCCGGACAGGGGGACTCTCTGGAAACACCATATATTTT. Protein: CASSLARTGGLSGNTIYF. V usage is TRBV7-6 and J usage is TRBJ1-3; 10 bases fit TRBD1. The CDR3 runs to 18 residues. Germline lookup yields CDR1 SGHVS and CDR2 FNYEAQ. V lost 0 bases, J lost 0 bases, and 5 bases stayed unmatched.

A remark on this clonotype: One junction end disagrees with the germline gene, perhaps due to a read error. The chain combines TRBV20-1 with TRBJ2-3; 9 bases map to TRBD2. The germline gives CDR1 DFQATT, CDR2 SNEGSKA (reference sequence). This CDR3 spans 15 amino acids. The DNA of the CDR3 is TGCAGTGCAACGGGACTAGCAGAAAGCACAGATAGGCAGTATTTT. Translated: CSATGLAESTDRQYF.

This chain links TRBV2 with TRBJ2-4; 10 nucleotides agree with TRBD2. Losses at the gene ends were 7 bases for V and 0 bases for J; bases not matched to a gene: 3. Germline lookup yields CDR1 SNHLY and CDR2 FYNNEI. This CDR3 is 15 amino acids long. The CDR3 loop reads CASIRLAGAKNIQYF. The CDR3 nucleotides read TGTGCCAGCATCCGACTAGCGGGAGCCAAAAACATTCAGTACTTC.